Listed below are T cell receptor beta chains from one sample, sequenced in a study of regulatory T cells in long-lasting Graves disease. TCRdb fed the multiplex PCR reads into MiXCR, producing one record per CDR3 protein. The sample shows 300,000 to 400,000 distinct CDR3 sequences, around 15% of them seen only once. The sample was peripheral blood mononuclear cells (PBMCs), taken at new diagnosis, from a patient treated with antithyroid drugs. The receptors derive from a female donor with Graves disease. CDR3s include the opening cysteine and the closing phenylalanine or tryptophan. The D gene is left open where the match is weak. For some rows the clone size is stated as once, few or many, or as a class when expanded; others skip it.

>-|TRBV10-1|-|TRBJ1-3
CASMEGGAGNTIYF
TGCGCCAGCATGGAAGGCGGTGCTGGAAACACCATATATTTT
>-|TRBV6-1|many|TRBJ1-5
CASTPTGGQPQHF
TGTGCCAGCACTCCCACCGGGGGCCAGCCCCAGCATTTT
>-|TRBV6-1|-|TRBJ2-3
CASNGLGGDTQYF
TGTGCCAGCAACGGACTGGGGGGCGATACGCAGTATTTT
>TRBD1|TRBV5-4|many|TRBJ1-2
CASSSPGQGPMGYTF
TGTGCCAGCAGCTCGCCGGGACAGGGCCCTATGGGCTACACCTTC
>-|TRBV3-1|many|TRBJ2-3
CASRNRGLTDTQYF
TGTGCCAGCAGGAACAGGGGACTGACAGATACGCAGTATTTT
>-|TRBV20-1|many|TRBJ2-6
CSARWQGGGGANVLTF
TGCAGTGCTAGGTGGCAGGGAGGAGGTGGGGCCAACGTCCTGACTTTC
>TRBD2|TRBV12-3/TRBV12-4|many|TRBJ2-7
CASSQNSGRAYEQYF
TGTGCCAGCAGTCAAAACAGCGGGAGGGCCTACGAGCAGTACTTC
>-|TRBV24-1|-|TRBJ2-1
CATQETGSYNEQFF
TGTGCCACTCAGGAGACAGGCTCCTACAATGAGCAGTTCTTC
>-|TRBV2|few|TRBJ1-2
CASSEGGSGGYTF
TGTGCCAGCAGTGAAGGAGGGTCGGGCGGCTACACCTTC
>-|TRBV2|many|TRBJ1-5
CASSGTEDSNQPQHF
TGTGCCAGCAGTGGGACAGAGGATAGCAATCAGCCCCAGCATTTT
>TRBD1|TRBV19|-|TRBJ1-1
CASSSGTGDLNTEAFF
TGTGCCAGTAGTTCCGGGACAGGGGACCTCAACACTGAAGCTTTCTTT
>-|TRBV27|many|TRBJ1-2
CASARSRLDYGYTF
TGTGCCAGCGCTCGCTCTCGGTTGGACTATGGCTACACCTTC
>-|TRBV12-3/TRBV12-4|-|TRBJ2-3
CASSLVNTNTDTQYF
TGTGCCAGCAGTTTAGTGAATACTAACACAGATACGCAGTATTTT
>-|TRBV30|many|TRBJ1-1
CAWTQDSLGDTEAFF
TGTGCCTGGACTCAGGACAGCCTAGGTGACACTGAAGCTTTCTTT
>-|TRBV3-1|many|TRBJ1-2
CASSYLGGVYGYTF
TGTGCCAGCAGCTACCTAGGGGGTGTCTATGGCTACACCTTC
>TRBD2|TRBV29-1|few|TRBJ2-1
CSVEEGLASSYNEQFF
TGCAGCGTTGAAGAGGGACTAGCGTCTTCCTACAATGAGCAGTTCTTC
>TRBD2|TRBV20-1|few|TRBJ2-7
CSAGTTFTYEQYF
TGCAGTGCTGGGACTACCTTCACCTACGAGCAGTACTTC
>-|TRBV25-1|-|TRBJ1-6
CASSAWDALDNSPLHF
TGTGCCAGCAGTGCTTGGGACGCCCTGGATAATTCACCCCTCCACTTT
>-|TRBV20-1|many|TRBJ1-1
CSAIRTENTEAFF
TGCAGTGCTATAAGGACGGAGAACACTGAAGCTTTCTTT
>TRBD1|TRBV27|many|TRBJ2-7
CASTQRGTGGYEQYF
TGTGCCAGCACGCAGCGCGGGACAGGGGGCTACGAGCAGTACTTC
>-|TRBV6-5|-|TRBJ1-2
CASSYLRDRPYGYTF
TGTGCCAGCAGTTACCTCCGAGACAGGCCCTATGGCTACACCTTC
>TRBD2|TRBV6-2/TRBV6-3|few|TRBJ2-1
CASSRGLAGVSEQFF
TGTGCCAGCAGCCGTGGCCTAGCGGGAGTAAGCGAGCAGTTCTTC
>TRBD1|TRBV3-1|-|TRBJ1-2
CASSQVGGAGGLYGYTF
TGTGCCAGCAGCCAAGTCGGTGGGGCAGGGGGCCTCTATGGCTACACCTTC
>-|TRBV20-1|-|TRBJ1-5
CSASAQPQHF
TGCAGTGCTAGTGCCCAGCCCCAGCATTTT
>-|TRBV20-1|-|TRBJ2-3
CSARDDYTDTQYF
TGCAGTGCTAGAGATGACTACACAGATACGCAGTATTTT
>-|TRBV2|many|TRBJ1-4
CASSARPGNEKLFF
TGTGCCAGCAGTGCACGACCGGGCAATGAAAAACTGTTTTTT
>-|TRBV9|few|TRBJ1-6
CASSVRGQNSPPHF
TGTGCCAGCAGCGTACGGGGCCAGAATTCACCCCCCCACTTT
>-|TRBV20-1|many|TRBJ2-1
CSATRIAEQFF
TGCAGTGCCACCAGGATAGCGGAGCAGTTCTTC
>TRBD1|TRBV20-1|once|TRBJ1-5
CSASRGAPGNQPQHF
TGCAGTGCTAGCAGGGGGGCCCCGGGGAATCAGCCCCAGCATTTT
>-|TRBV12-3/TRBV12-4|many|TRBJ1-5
CASSGPAPPQHF
TGTGCCAGCAGTGGGCCGGCTCCTCCCCAGCATTTT
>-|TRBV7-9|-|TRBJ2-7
CASSSMSSGSYEQYF
TGTGCCAGCAGCTCGATGTCCAGCGGCTCCTACGAGCAGTACTTC
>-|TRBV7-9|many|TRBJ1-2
CASSLEGAREYGYTF
TGTGCCAGCAGCTTAGAAGGTGCCAGGGAGTATGGCTACACCTTC
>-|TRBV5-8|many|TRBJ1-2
CASSLGVLYGYTF
TGTGCCAGCAGCTTGGGGGTTCTCTATGGCTACACCTTC
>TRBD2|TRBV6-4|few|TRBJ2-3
CASSEGSGDTDTQYF
TGTGCCAGCAGTGAAGGTAGCGGGGACACAGATACGCAGTATTTT
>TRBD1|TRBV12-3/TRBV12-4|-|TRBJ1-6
CASSRGTGAGGTLHF
TGTGCCAGCAGTAGGGGGACAGGGGCCGGCGGGACCCTCCACTTT
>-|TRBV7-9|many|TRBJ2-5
CASSLARGREETQYF
TGTGCCAGCAGCTTAGCGCGAGGCAGGGAAGAGACCCAGTACTTC
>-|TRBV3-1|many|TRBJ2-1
CASSQRGEQFF
TGTGCCAGCAGCCAACGGGGTGAGCAGTTCTTC
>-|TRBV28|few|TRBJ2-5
CASSFGGLDETQYF
TGTGCCAGCAGTTTTGGAGGGTTGGACGAGACCCAGTACTTC
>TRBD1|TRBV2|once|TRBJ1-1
CASSDGQGGRNEAFF
TGTGCCAGCAGTGACGGACAGGGGGGTAGAAATGAAGCTTTCTTT
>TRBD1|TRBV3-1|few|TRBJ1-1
CASSPRDRIENTEAFF
TGTGCCAGCAGCCCTAGGGACAGGATTGAGAACACTGAAGCTTTCTTT
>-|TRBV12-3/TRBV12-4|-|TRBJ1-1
CASSLTPGTEAFF
TGTGCCAGCAGTTTAACCCCGGGCACTGAAGCTTTCTTT
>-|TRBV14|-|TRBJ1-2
CASSQALLGWDYTF
TGTGCCAGCAGCCAAGCCCTCCTGGGCTGGGACTACACCTTC
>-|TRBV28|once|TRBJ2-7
CASTEDPEKPVVTSRAGEQYF
TGTGCCAGCACCGAAGATCCTGAGAAACCCGTCGTCACGTCCAGGGCCGGCGAGCAGTACTTC
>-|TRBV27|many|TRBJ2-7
CASSFLANPYEQYF
TGTGCCAGCAGTTTTTTAGCGAATCCCTACGAGCAGTACTTC
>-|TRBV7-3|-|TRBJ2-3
CASSPSASALDTQYF
TGTGCCAGCAGCCCCTCGGCTAGCGCCTTAGATACGCAGTATTTT
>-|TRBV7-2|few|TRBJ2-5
CASSLQASKETQYF
TGTGCCAGCAGCTTACAGGCGAGCAAAGAGACCCAGTACTTC
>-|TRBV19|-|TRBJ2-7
CASSMSRSSYEQYF
TGTGCCAGTAGTATGAGCAGAAGCTCCTACGAGCAGTACTTC
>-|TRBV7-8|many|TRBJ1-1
CASSPLTDTEAFF
TGTGCCAGCAGTCCGCTCACGGACACTGAAGCTTTCTTT
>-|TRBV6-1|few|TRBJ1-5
CASAAALYSNQPQHF
TGTGCCAGTGCGGCGGCGCTCTATAGCAATCAGCCCCAGCATTTT
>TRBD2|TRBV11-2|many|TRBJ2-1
CASSSGTSGYYEQFF
TGTGCCAGCAGCTCCGGGACTAGCGGGTACTATGAGCAGTTCTTC
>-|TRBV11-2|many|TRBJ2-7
CASSLVGQGGYEQYF
TGTGCCAGCAGCTTAGTTGGTCAGGGGGGCTACGAGCAGTACTTC
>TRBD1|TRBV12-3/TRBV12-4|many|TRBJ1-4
CASRGVGQGKGIDGEKLFF
TGTGCCAGCAGGGGCGTGGGACAGGGAAAAGGAATTGATGGTGAAAAACTGTTTTTT
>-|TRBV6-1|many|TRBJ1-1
CASSVLGQSFF
TGTGCCAGCAGTGTCCTTGGGCAGAGTTTTTTT